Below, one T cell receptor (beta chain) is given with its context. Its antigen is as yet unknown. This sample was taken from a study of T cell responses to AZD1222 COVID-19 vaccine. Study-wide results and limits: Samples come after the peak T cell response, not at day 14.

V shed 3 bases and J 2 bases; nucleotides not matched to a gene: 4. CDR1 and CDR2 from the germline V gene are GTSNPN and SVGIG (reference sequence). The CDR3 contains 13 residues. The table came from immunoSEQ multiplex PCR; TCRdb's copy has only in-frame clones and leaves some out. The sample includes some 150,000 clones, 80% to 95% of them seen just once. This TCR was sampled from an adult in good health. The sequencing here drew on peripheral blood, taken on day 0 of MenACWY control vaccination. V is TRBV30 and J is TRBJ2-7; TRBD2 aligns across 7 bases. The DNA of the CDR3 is TGTGCCTGGAGCGGGGGGAGGACCTACGAGCAGTACTTC. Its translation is CAWSGGRTYEQYF.